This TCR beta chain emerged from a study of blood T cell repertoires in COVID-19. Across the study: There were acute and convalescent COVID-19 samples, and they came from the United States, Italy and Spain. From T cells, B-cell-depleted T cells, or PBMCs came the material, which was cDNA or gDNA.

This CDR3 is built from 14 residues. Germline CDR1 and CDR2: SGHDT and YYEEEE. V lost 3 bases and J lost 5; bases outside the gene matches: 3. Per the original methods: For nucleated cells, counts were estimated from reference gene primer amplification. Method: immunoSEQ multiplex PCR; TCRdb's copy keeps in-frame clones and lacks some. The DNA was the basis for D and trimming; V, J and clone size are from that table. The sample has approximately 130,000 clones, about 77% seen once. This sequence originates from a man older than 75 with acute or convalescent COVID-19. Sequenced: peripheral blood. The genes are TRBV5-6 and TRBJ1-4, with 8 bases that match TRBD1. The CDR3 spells CASSYGDRNEKLFF. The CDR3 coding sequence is TGTGCCAGCAGCTACGGGGACAGGAATGAAAAACTGTTTTTT.